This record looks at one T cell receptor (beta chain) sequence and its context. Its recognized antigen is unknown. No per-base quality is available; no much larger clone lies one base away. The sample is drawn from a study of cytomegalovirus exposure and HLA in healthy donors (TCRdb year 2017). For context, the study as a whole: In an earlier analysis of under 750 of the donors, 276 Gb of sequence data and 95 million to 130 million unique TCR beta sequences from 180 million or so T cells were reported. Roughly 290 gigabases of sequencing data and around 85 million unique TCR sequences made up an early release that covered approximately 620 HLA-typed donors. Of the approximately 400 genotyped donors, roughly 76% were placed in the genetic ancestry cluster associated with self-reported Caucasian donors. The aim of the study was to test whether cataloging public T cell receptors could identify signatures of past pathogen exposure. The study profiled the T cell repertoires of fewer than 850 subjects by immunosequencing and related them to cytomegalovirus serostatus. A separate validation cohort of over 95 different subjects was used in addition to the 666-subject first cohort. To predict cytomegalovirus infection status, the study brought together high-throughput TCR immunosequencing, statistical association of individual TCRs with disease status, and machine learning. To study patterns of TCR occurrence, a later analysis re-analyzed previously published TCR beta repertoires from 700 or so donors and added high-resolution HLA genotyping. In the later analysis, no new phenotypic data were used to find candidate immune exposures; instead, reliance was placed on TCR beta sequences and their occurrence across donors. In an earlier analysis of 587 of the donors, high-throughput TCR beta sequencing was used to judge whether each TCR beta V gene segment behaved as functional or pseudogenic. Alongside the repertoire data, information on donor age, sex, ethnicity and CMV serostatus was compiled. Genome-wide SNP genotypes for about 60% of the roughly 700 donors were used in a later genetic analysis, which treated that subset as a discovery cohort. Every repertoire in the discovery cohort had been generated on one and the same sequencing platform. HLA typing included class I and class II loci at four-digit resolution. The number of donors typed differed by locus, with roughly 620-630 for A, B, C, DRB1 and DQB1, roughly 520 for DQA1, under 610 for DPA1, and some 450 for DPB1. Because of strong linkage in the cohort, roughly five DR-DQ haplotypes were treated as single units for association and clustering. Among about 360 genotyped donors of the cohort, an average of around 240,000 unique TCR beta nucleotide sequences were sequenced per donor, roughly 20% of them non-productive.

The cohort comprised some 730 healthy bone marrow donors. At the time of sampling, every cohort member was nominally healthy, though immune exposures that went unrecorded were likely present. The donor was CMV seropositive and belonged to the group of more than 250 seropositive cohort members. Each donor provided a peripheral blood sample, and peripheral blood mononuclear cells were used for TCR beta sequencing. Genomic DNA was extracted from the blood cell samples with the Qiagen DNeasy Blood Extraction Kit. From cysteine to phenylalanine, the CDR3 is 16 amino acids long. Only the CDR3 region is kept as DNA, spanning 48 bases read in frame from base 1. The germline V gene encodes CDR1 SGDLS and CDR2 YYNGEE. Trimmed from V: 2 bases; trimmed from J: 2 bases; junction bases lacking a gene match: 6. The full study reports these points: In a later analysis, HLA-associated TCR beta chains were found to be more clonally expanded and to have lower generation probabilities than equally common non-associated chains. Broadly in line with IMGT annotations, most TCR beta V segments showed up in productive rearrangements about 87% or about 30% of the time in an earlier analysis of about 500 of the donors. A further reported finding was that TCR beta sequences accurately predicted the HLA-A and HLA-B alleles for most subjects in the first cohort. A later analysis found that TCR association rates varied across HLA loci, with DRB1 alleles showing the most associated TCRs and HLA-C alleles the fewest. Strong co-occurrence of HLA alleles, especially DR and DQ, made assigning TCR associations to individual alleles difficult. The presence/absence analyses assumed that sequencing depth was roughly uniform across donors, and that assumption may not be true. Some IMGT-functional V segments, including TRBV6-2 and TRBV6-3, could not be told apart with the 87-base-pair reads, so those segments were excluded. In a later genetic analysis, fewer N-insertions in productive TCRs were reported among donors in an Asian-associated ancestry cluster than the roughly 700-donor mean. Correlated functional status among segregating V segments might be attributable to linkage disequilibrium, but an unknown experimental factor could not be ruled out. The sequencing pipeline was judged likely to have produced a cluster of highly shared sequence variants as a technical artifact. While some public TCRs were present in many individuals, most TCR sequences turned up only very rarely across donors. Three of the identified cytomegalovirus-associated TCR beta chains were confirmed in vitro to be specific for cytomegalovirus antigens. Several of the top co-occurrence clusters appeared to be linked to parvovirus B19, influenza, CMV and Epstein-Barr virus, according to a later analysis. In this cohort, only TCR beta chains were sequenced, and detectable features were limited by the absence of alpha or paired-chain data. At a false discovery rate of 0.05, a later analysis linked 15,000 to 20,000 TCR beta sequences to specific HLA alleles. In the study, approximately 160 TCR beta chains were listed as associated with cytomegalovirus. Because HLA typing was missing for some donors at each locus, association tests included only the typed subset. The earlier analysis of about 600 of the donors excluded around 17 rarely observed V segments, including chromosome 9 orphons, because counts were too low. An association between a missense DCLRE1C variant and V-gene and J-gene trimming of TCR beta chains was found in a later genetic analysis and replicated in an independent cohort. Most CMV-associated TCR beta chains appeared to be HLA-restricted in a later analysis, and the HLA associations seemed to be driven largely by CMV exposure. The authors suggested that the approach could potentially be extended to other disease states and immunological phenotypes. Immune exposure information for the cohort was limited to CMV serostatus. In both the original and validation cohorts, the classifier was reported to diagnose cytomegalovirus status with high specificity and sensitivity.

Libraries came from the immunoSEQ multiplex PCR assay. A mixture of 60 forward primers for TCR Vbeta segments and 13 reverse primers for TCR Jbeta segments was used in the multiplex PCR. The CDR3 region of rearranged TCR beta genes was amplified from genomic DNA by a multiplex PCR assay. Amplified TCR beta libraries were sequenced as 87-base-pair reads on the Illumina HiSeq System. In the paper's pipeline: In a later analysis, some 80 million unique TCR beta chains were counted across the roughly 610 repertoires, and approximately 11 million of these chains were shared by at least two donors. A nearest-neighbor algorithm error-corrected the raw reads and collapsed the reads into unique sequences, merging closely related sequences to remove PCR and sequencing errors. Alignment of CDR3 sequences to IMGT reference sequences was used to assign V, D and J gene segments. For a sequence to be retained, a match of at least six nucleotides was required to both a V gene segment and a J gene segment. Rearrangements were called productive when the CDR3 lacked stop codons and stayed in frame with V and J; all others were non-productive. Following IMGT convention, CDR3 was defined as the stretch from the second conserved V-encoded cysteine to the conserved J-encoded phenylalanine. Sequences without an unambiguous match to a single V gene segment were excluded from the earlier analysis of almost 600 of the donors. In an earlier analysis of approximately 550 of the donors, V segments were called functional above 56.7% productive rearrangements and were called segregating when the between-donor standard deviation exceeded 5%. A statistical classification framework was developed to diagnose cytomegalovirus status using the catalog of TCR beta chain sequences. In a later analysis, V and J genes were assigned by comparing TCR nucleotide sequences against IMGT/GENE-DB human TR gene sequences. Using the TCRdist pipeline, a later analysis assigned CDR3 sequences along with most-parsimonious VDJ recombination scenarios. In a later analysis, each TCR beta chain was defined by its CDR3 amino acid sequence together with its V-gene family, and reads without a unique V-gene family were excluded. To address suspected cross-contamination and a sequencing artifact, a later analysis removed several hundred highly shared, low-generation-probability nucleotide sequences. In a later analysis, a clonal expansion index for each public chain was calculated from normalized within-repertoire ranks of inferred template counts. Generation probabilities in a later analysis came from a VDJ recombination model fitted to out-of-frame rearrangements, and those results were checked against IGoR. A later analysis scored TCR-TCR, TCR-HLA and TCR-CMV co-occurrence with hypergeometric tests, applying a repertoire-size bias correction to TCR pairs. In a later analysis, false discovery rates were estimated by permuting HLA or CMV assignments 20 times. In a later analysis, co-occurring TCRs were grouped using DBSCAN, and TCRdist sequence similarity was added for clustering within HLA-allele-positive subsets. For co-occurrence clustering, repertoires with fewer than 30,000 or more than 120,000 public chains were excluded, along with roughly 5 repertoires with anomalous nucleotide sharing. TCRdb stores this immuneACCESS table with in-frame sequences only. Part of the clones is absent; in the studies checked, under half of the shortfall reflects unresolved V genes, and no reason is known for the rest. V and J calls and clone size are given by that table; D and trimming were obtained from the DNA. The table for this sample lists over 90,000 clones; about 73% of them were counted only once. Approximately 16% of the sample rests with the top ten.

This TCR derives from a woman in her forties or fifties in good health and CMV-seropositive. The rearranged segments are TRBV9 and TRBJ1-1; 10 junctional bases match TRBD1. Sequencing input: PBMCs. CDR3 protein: CASSVRGTGVNTEAFF. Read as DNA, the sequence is TGTGCCAGCAGCGTCCGCGGGACAGGGGTAAACACTGAAGCTTTCTTT.